The sequence of this TCR beta chain was determined in a study of Ad26.COV2.S vaccination and SARS-CoV-2 variants. Here immunoSEQ multiplex PCR was the method, and the copy in TCRdb shows in-frame clones only, minus some. The repertoire holds around 450,000 clones, with 89% as singletons. The treatment: some 19 received Ad26.COV2.S at low or high dose, single or two shots; about 5 received placebo; per-sample allocation not given. On day 63 after the first injection, vaccine and placebo recipients gave samples. The CDR3 runs to 16 residues. Germline-derived CDR1 and CDR2 are MDHEN and SYDVKM. The V gene end was trimmed by 7 bases and the J gene end by 7 bases; junction bases not matched to a gene: 9.

The chain carries TRBV28 and TRBJ2-1; 14 nucleotides align to TRBD2. The TCR was taken from a person aged 18 to 65 who received the Ad26.COV2.S COVID-19 vaccine or a placebo. Material: peripheral blood, obtained in a trial of Ad26.COV2.S vaccine versus placebo. The CDR3 nucleotides read TGTGCCAGCACCTCTCCAGGGACTAGCGGGAGAAATGAGCAGTTCTTC. Amino acids: CASTSPGTSGRNEQFF. Variable domain in full (rest from reference TRBV28 and TRBJ2-1): DVKVTQSSRYLVKRTGEKVFLECVQDMDHENMFWYRQDPGLGLRLIYFSYDVKMKEKGDIPEGYSVSREKKERFSLILESASTNQTSMYLCASTSPGTSGRNEQFFGPGTRLTVL.